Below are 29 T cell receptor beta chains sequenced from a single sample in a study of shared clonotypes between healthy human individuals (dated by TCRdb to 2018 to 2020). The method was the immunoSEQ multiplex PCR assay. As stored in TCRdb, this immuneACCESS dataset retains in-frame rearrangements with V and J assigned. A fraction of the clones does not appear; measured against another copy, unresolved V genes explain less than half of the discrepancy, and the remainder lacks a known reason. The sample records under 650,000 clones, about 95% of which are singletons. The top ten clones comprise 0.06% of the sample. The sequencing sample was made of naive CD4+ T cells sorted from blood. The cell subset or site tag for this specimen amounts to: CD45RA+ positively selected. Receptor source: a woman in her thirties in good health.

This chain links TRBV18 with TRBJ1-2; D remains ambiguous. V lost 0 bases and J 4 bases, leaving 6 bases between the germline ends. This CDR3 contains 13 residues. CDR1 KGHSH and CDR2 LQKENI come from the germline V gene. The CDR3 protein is CASSPPTAYGYTF. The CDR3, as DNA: TGTGCCAGCTCACCACCAACAGCCTATGGCTACACCTTC.

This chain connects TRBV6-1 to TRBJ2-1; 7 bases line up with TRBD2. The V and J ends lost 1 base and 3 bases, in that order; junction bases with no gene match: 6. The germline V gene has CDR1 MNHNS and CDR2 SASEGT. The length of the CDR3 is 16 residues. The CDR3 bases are TGTGCCAGCAGTGAAGGGCTAGCTAGCGGCTACAATGAGCAGTTCTTC. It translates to CASSEGLASGYNEQFF.

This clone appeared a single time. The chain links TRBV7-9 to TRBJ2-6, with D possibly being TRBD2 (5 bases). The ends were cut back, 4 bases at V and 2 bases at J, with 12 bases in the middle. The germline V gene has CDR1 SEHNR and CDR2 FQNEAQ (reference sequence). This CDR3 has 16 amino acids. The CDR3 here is CASSSRSGTGANVLTF. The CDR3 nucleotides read TGTGCCAGCAGCTCCCGGTCCGGGACTGGGGCCAACGTCCTGACTTTC. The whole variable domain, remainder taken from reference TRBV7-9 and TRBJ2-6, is DTGVSQNPRHKITKRGQNVTFRCDPISEHNRLYWYRQTLGQGPEFLTYFQNEAQLEKSRLLSDRFSAERPKGSFSTLEIQRTEQGDSAMYLCASSSRSGTGANVLTFGAGSRLTVL.

The CDR3 coding sequence is TGTGCCAGCAGCTCACAGGGGGGTAGGGACGAGCAGTACTTC. Protein sequence: CASSSQGGRDEQYF. The chain has TRBV6-5 and TRBJ2-7, with TRBD1 identical over 8 bases. V lost 6 bases to trimming and J lost 5 bases; unmatched junction nucleotides: 9. The CDR3 totals 14 residues. In germline, CDR1 is MNHEY, CDR2 SVGAGI.

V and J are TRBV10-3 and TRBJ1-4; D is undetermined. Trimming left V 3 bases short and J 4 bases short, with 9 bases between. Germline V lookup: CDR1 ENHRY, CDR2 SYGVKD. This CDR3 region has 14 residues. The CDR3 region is CAISEGTGNEKLFF. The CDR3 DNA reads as TGTGCCATCAGTGAAGGAACTGGTAATGAAAAACTGTTTTTT.

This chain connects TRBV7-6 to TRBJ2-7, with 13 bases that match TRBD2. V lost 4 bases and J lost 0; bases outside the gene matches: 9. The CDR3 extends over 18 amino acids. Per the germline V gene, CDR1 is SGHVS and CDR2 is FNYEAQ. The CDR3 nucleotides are TGTGCCAGCAGCTCCGGGACTAGCGGGACGTACCACTCCTACGAGCAGTACTTC. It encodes CASSSGTSGTYHSYEQYF.

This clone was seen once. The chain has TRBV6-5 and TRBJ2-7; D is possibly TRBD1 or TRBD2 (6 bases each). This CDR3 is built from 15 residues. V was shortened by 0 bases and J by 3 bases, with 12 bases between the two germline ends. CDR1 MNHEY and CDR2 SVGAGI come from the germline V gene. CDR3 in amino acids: CASSYSGGGGYEQYF. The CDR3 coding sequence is TGTGCCAGCAGTTACTCTGGCGGAGGGGGCTACGAGCAGTACTTC.

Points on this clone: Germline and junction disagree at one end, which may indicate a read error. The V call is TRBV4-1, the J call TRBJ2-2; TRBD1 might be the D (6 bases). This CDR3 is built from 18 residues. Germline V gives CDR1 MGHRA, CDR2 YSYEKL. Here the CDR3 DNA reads TGCGCCAGCAACCAATATCATGGGGGCGCTGCGAACACCGGGGAGCTGTTTTTT. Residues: CASNQYHGGAANTGELFF.

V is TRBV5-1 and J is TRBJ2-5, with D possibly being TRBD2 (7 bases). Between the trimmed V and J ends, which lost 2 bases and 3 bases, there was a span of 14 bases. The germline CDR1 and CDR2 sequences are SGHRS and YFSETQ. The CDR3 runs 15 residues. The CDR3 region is CASSFSPGGEETQYF. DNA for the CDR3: TGCGCCAGCAGCTTTTCGCCGGGGGGCGAAGAGACCCAGTACTTC.

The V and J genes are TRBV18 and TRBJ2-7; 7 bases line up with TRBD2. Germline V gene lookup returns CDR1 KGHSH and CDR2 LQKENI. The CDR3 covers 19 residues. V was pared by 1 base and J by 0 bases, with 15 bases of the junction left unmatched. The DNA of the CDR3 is TGTGCCAGCTCACCACTGATCCAGAATAGCGGGTCATCCTCCTACGAGCAGTACTTC. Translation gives CASSPLIQNSGSSSYEQYF.

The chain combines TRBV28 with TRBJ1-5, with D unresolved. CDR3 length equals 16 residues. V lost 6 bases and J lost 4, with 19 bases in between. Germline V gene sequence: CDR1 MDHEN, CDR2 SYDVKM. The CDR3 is CASSPRRERGNQPQHF. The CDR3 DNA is TGTGCCAGCAGCCCTCGACGGGAGAGAGGGAATCAGCCCCAGCATTTT.

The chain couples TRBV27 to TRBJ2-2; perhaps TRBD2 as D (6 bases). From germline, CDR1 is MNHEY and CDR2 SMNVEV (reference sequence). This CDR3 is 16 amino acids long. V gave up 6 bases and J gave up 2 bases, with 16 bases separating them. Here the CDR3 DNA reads TGTGCCAGCAGCCCGGCGGGGACTGAAAACACCGGGGAGCTGTTTTTT. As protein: CASSPAGTENTGELFF.

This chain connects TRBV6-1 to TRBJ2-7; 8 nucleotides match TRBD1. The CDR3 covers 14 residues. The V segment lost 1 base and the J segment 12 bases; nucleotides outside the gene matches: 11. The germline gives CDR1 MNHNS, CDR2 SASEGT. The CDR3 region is CASSEDIRGPYGYF. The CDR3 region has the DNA TGTGCCAGCAGTGAAGATATCAGGGGGCCCTACGGGTACTTC.

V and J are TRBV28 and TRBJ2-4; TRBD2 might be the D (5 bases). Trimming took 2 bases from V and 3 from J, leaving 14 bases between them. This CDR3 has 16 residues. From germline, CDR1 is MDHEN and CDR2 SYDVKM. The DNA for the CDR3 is TGTGCCAGCAGTTTACCGCGATCGCGGGTCAAAAACATTCAGTACTTC. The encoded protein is CASSLPRSRVKNIQYF. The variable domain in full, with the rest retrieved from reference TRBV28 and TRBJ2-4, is DVKVTQSSRYLVKRTGEKVFLECVQDMDHENMFWYRQDPGLGLRLIYFSYDVKMKEKGDIPEGYSVSREKKERFSLILESASTNQTSMYLCASSLPRSRVKNIQYFGAGTRLSVL.

DNA for the CDR3: TGTGCCAGCAGCTCGGGACTCGGCGGTGGTTACAATGAGCAGTTCTTC. Translating it yields CASSSGLGGGYNEQFF. V gene TRBV7-9 combines with J gene TRBJ2-1, with D possibly TRBD2 on 6 matching bases. Per germline, CDR1 SEHNR and CDR2 FQNEAQ (reference sequence). V lost 4 bases to trimming and J lost 4 bases, with 17 bases between them. The length of the CDR3 is 16 residues.

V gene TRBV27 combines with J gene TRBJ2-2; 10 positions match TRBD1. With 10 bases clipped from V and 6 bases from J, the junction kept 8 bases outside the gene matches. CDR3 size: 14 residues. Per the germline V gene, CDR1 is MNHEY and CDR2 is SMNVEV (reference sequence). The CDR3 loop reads CATRDRGFAGELFF. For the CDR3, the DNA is TGTGCCACCCGGGACAGGGGTTTCGCCGGGGAGCTGTTTTTT.

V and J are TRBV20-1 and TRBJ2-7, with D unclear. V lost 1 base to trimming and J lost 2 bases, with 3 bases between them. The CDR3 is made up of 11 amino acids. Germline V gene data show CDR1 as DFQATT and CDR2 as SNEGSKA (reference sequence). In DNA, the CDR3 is TGCAGTGCTAGAGCCGCCTACGAGCAGTACTTC. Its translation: CSARAAYEQYF.

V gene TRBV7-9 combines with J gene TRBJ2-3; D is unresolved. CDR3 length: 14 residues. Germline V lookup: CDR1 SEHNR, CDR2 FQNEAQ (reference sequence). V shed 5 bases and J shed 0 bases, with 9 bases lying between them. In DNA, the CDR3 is TGTGCCAGCAGCCAGAGGTCAAGCACAGATACGCAGTATTTT. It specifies CASSQRSSTDTQYF.

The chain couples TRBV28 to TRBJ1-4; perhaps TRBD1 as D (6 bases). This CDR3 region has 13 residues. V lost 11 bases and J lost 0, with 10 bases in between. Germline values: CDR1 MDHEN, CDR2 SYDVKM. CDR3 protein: CAGGRPTNEKLFF. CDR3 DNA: TGTGCCGGGGGGCGGCCAACTAATGAAAAACTGTTTTTT.

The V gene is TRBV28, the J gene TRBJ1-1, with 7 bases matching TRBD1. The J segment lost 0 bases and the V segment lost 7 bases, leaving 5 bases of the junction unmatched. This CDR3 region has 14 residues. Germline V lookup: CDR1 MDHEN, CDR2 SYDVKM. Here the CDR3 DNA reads TGTGCCAGCATTGCCGGGACAGTGAACACTGAAGCTTTCTTT. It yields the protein CASIAGTVNTEAFF.

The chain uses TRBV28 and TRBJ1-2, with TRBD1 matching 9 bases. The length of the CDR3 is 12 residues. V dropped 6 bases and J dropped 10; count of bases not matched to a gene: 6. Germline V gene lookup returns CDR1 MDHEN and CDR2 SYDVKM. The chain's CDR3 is CASRPDRGDYTF. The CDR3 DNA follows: TGTGCCAGCAGGCCAGACAGGGGGGACTACACCTTC.

For the CDR3, the DNA is TGTGCCAGTAGTATAGCGGGAGCCTCCTACAATGAGCAGTTCTTC. Its translation: CASSIAGASYNEQFF. This sequence joins TRBV19 and TRBJ2-1; tentatively, D is TRBD2 (6 bases). Germline CDR1 LNHDA, CDR2 SQIVND (reference sequence). V lost 1 base, J lost 0 bases, and 7 bases lay in between. This CDR3 has 15 residues.

For the CDR3, the DNA is TGCGCCAGCAGCCAAGAAGGGGCCGATCGGGGTGAAGCTTTCTTT. It codes for CASSQEGADRGEAFF. The V call is TRBV4-1, the J call TRBJ1-1, with D perhaps matching TRBD1 (5 bases). Trimming shortened V by 0 bases and J by 7 bases, and 15 bases separated the two germline ends. The CDR3 is 15 amino acids. CDR1 MGHRA and CDR2 YSYEKL come from the germline V gene.

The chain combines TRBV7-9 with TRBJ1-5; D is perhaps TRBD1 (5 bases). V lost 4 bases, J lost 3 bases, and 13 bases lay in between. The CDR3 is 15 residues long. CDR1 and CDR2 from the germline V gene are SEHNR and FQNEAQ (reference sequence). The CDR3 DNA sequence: TGTGCCAGCAGCTCAGAAGGACACATCAATCAGCCCCAGCATTTT. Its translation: CASSSEGHINQPQHF.

The CDR3 DNA follows: TGTGCCAGCAGTGGGGGGACGGGAGAGACCCAGTACTTC. Protein product: CASSGGTGETQYF. This chain joins TRBV2 and TRBJ2-5, with D perhaps being TRBD1 or TRBD2 (5 bases each). Germline V lookup: CDR1 SNHLY, CDR2 FYNNEI. This CDR3 is 13 amino acids long. The V gene lost 4 bases and the J gene lost 4 bases, with 10 bases spanning the gap.

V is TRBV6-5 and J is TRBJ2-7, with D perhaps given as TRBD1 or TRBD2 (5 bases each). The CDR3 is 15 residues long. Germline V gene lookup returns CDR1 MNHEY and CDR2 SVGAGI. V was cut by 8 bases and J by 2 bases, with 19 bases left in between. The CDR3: CASAPGPRTTYEQYF. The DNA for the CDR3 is TGTGCCAGCGCCCCGGGACCCAGGACGACCTACGAGCAGTACTTC.

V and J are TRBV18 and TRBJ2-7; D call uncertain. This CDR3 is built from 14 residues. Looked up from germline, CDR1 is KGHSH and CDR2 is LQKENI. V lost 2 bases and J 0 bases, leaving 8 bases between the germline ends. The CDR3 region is CASSPSDGSYEQYF. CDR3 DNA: TGTGCCAGCTCACCATCGGACGGCTCCTACGAGCAGTACTTC.

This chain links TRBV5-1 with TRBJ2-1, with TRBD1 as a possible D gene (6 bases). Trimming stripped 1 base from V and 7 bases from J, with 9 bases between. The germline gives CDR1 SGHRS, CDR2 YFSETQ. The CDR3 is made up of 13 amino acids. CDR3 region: CASSLIRGNEQFF. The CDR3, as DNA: TGCGCCAGCAGCTTGATCAGGGGAAATGAGCAGTTCTTC.

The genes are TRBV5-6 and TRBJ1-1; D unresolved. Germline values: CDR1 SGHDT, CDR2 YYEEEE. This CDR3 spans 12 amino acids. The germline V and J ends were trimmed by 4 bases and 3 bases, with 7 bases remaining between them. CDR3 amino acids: CASSTSDTEAFF. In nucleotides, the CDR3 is TGTGCCAGCAGCACTAGTGACACTGAAGCTTTCTTT. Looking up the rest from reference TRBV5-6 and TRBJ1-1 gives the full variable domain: DAGVTQSPTHLIKTRGQQVTLRCSPKSGHDTVSWYQQALGQGPQFIFQYYEEEERQRGNFPDRFSGHQFPNYSSELNVNALLLGDSALYLCASSTSDTEAFFGQGTRLTVV.